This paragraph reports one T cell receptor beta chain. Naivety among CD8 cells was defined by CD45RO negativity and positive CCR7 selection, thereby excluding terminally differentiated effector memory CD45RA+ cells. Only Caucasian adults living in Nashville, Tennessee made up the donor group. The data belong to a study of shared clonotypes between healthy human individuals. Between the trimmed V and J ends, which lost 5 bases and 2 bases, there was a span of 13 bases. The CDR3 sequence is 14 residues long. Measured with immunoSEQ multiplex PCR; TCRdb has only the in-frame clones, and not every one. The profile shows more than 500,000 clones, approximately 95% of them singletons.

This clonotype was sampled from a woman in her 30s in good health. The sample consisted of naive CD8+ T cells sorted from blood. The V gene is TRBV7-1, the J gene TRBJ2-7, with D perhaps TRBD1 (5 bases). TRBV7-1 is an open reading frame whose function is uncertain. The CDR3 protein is CASSIGHQTYEQYF. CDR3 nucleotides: TGTGCCAGCAGCATAGGACACCAAACCTACGAGCAGTACTTC.